This entry is about one T cell receptor beta chain. Its specificity is not known. One junction end disagrees with the germline gene, perhaps due to a read error. MiXCR was run by TCRdb on the 5' RACE reads, yielding one entry per CDR3 protein. The sample lists 1.5 million or so distinct CDR3 sequences; around a third were seen once. Every sampled donor was Caucasian and healthy. The data derive from a study of identical twins. General study findings and limits: Modelling underestimated the level of out-of-frame TCR alpha sharing observed in monozygotic twins. Reduced insertions were recorded for abundant cord blood beta clonotypes, with no such pattern in memory repertoires.

CDR1 is DFQATT and CDR2 is SNEGSKA in the germline V gene (reference sequence). The CDR3 consists of 16 residues. The source of this sequence is a newborn girl in good health. The V gene is TRBV20-1, the J gene TRBJ2-7; 7 nucleotides line up with TRBD2. Material for sequencing was cord blood. CDR3 DNA: TGCAGTGCTAGACCCAATGTGGGACTATCGTCCTACGAGCTGTACTTC. As protein: CSARPNVGLSSYELYF.